This T cell receptor (beta chain) was identified during a study of OX40 agonist ivuxolimab in advanced cancers. Study information: Ivuxolimab, which patients received intravenously every 2 weeks, was dosed at 0.01 to 10 mg/kg. Whole-study findings and limits: CD4+ and CD8+ T cells in blood underwent clonal expansion by week 6 at 0.1 to 3.0 mg/kg. Researchers did not determine the expanded peripheral T cells' antigen specificity. At 0.1-3.0 mg/kg, partial responders had clonal expansion among the lowest observed.

Remarks on this clone: Its antigen is undetermined.

Sequencing was performed with immunoSEQ multiplex PCR; in TCRdb, only in-frame clones are kept and a portion is missing. The table shows some 44,000 clones, with approximately 80% occurring only once. Germline trimming cut 1 base from V and 8 bases from J; bases unmatched to any gene: 8. This CDR3 comprises 16 residues. The germline V gene encodes CDR1 SGHTA and CDR2 FQGNSA. The sequenced sample was CD4+ or CD8+ T cells sorted from blood, obtained in a trial of the OX40 agonist ivuxolimab. The V and J genes are TRBV7-2 and TRBJ1-4; 9 nucleotides match TRBD1. The clonotype comes from an adult with an advanced solid tumor such as melanoma, head and neck, liver or kidney cancer. The CDR3 nucleotides read TGTGCCAGCAGCTTAGGGGGACAGGGTATTTGGGAAAAACTGTTTTTT. It encodes CASSLGGQGIWEKLFF.